This TCR beta chain derives from a study of CD8 T cells in ankylosing spondylitis. The study, taken as a whole, reports: What appeared characteristic of ankylosing spondylitis blood was a TCR beta motif of eight highly homologous variants.

One entry per CDR3 protein results from TCRdb running MiXCR on the 5' RACE reads. The data show around 250,000 distinct CDR3 sequences, about 18% seen once. CDR3 length: 12 amino acids. Looked up from germline, CDR1 is MNHEY and CDR2 is SVGAGI. Trimming took 6 bases from V and 8 from J; bases not matched to a gene: 3. Turning to this clonotype: Antigen unknown.

The sequenced sample was blood, either unsorted or a sorted T cell fraction (not recorded which). The receptor's source is a male donor with ankylosing spondylitis or in good health (not recorded which). J is TRBJ2-1 and V is TRBV6-5; 8 bases match TRBD1. The DNA for the CDR3 is TGTGCCAGCAGCCAGGGACAGGATGAGCAGTTCTTC. Residues: CASSQGQDEQFF.